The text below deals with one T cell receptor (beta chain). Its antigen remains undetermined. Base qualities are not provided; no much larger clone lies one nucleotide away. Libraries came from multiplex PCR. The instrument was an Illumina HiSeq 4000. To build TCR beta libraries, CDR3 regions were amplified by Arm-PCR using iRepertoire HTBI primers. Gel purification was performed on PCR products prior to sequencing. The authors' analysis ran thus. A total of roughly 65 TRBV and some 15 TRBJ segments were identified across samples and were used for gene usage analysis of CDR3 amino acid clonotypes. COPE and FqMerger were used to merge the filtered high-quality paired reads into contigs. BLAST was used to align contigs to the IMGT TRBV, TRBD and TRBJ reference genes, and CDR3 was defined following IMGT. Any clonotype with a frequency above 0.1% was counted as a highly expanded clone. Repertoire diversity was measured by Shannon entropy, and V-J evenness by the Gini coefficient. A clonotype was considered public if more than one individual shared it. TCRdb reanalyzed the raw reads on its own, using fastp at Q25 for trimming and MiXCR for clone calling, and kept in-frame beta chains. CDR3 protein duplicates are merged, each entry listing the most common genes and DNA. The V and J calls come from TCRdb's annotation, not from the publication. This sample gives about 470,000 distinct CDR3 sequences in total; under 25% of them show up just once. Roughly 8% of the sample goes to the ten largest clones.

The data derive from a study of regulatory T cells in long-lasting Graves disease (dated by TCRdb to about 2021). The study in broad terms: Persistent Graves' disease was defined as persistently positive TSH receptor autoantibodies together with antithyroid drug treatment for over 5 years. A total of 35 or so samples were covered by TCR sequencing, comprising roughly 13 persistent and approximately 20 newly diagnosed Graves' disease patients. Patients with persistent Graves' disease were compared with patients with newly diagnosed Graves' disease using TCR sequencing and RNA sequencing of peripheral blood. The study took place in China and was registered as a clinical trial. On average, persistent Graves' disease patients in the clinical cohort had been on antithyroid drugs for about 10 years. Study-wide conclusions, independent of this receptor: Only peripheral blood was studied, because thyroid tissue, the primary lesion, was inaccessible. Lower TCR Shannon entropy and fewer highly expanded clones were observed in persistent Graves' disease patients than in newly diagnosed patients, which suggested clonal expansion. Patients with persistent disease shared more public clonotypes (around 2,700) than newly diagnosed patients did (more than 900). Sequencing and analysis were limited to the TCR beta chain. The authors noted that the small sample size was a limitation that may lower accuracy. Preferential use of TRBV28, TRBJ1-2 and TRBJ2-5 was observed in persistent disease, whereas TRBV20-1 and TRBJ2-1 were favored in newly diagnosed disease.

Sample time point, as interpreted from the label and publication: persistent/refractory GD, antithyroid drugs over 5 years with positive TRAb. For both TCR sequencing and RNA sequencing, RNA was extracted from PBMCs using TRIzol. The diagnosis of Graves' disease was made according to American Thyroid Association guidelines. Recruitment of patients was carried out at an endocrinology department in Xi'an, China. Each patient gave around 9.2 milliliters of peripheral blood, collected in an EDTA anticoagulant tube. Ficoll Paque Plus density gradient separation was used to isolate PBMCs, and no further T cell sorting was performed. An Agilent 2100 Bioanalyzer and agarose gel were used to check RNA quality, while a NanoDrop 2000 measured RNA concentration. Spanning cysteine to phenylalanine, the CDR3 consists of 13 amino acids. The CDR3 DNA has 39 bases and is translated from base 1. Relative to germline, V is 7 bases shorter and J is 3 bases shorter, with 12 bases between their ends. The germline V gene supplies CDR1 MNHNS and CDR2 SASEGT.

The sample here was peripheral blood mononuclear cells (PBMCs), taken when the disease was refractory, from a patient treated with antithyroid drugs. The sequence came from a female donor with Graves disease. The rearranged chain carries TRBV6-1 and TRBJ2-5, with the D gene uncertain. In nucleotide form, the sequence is TGTGCCAGCAATAGGGCTCCGGAAGAGACCCAGTACTTC. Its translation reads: CASNRAPEETQYF.